This T cell receptor (beta chain) was found in a study of cytomegalovirus exposure and HLA in healthy donors. Healthy people donating bone marrow made up the donors. The CDR3 has 14 residues. The germline gives CDR1 MDHEN, CDR2 SYDVKM. Between the trimmed V and J ends, which lost 4 bases and 0 bases, there was a span of 10 bases. This clone was recorded a few times. Antigen unknown. Whole-study findings and limits: The study flagged around 150 TCR beta chains as cytomegalovirus-associated. In an earlier analysis, productive rearrangement rates for most beta V segments clustered near 87% or 30%.

The PCR had 60 Vbeta and 13 Jbeta primers. Clones were read by immunoSEQ multiplex PCR, and TCRdb kept only the in-frame ones, dropping some. The data hold 200,000 or so clones, with more than 60% observed a single time. The chain links TRBV28 to TRBJ2-7; maybe TRBD1 (5 bases). Sequencing was done on a sample of PBMCs. This sequence was found in a woman aged 25 to 39 in good health and CMV-seropositive. The DNA for the CDR3 is TGTGCCAGCAGTTCGCAGGGTCCCTCCTACGAGCAGTACTTC. This encodes CASSSQGPSYEQYF.